The rows below give T cell receptor beta chains drawn from one sample of a study of blood T cell repertoires in COVID-19. Sequencing used immunoSEQ multiplex PCR; TCRdb keeps in-frame clones, though not all of them. This table holds some 180,000 clones, roughly 80% found once. Specimen: peripheral blood. All receptors derive from a woman aged 40 to 49 with COVID-19, enrolled during active disease. Both conserved end residues are part of each CDR3. The D gene is left open where the match is weak. Where a row states a size, it is once, few, many or the class of an expanded clone; other rows omit it.

>.|TRBJ1-1|.|TRBV5-1|14
TGCGCCAGCAGGTTAGAGGGCGGGTCCCTTGAAGCTTTCTTT
CASRLEGGSLEAFF
>.|TRBJ1-1|.|TRBV28|15
TGTGCCAGCAGGACTAAGGGTGGGATGAACACTGAAGCTTTCTTT
CASRTKGGMNTEAFF
>.|TRBJ1-6|.|TRBV7-6|15
TGTGCCAGCAGCTTAGCTGTCGGCACAGGTTCACCCCTCCACTTT
CASSLAVGTGSPLHF
>.|TRBJ1-1|.|TRBV6-5|13
TGTGCCAGCAGTTACTCTATGAACACTGAAGCTTTCTTT
CASSYSMNTEAFF
>once|TRBJ1-6|TRBD1|TRBV20-1|16
TGCAGTGCTAGTCATGGACAGGGATCCTATAATTCACCCCTCCACTTT
CSASHGQGSYNSPLHF
>.|TRBJ1-1|.|TRBV2|13
TGTGCCAGCAGCGAAACCGACTTCACTGAAGCTTTCTTT
CASSETDFTEAFF
>.|TRBJ2-5|.|TRBV18|15
TGTGCCAGCTCACCACCGGCGGGGTTGGGGGAGACCCAGTACTTC
CASSPPAGLGETQYF
>.|TRBJ2-7|.|TRBV7-2|12
TGTGCCAGCAGCTTTGGTACAGTCGAGCAGTACTTC
CASSFGTVEQYF
>once|TRBJ2-7|TRBD1|TRBV19|14
TGTGCCACCCGGAGGGGGACAGGGGGGTACGAGCAGTACTTC
CATRRGTGGYEQYF
>once|TRBJ1-2|.|TRBV30|13
TGTGCCTGGAAGCCAGACACTAACTATGGCTACACCTTC
CAWKPDTNYGYTF
>.|TRBJ2-7|TRBD1|TRBV7-8|16
TGTGCCAGCAGCTTAACCCAACAGGGGGCTAAATACGAGCAGTACTTC
CASSLTQQGAKYEQYF
>few|TRBJ2-2|TRBD2|TRBV5-1|19
TGCGCCAGCAGCCTGGGACTAGCGGGAAGAAGATGGAACACCGGGGAGCTGTTTTTT
CASSLGLAGRRWNTGELFF
>once|TRBJ2-7|TRBD2|TRBV6-5|13
TGTGCCAGCAGTTACTCGGTAAGCGGGAGACTGATCTTC
CASSYSVSGRLIF
>few|TRBJ2-7|TRBD1|TRBV10-1|13
TGCGCCAGCAGTCGGACAGGCCCCTACGAGCAGTACTTC
CASSRTGPYEQYF
>.|TRBJ2-6|TRBD1|TRBV6-2/TRBV6-3|17
TGTGCCAGCAGCCAACCAACAGGGGTGTCTGGGGCCAACGTCCTGACTTTC
CASSQPTGVSGANVLTF
>.|TRBJ1-2|.|TRBV30|12
TGTGCCTGGAAGCCGAGGGAGGCCGGCTACACCTTC
CAWKPREAGYTF
>.|TRBJ1-1|.|TRBV9|14
TGTGCCAGCAGCCCCTCCCCGCAGCGGAATGAAGCTTTCTTT
CASSPSPQRNEAFF
>.|TRBJ2-2|TRBD1|TRBV19|17
TGTGCCAGTAGTATTTCCACAGGGGGCGGGTACACCGGGGAGCTGTTTTTT
CASSISTGGGYTGELFF
>.|TRBJ2-4|TRBD2|TRBV9|16
TGTGCCAGCAGCGCCTTAGCGGGGGGGCCTCTTAACATTCAGTACTTC
CASSALAGGPLNIQYF
>.|TRBJ1-2|.|TRBV7-8|13
TGTGCCAGCAGCTTCGGCAGGGTCTATGGCTACACCTTC
CASSFGRVYGYTF
>.|TRBJ2-3|.|TRBV6-2/TRBV6-3|16
TGTGCCAGCAGTGGCGGCATGCGGGGGCGCACAGATACGCAGTATTTT
CASSGGMRGRTDTQYF
>.|TRBJ1-1|.|TRBV25-1|12
TGTGCCAGCAGTCCCCCGGACACTGAAGCTTTCTTT
CASSPPDTEAFF
>.|TRBJ1-1|TRBD1|TRBV6-5|14
TGTGCCAGCAGAGCCGGGACAGAGAACACTGAAGCTTTCTTT
CASRAGTENTEAFF
>.|TRBJ2-3|TRBD2|TRBV9|18
TGTGCCAGCAGCGACGAACACATAAATAGCGGGGGCACAGATACGCAGTATTTT
CASSDEHINSGGTDTQYF
>.|TRBJ2-2|TRBD2|TRBV3-1/TRBV3-2|15
TGTGCCAGCAGCCGTACTAGCGTGGACACCGGGGAGCTGTTTTTT
CASSRTSVDTGELFF
>.|TRBJ1-1|.|TRBV30|16
TGTGCCTGGAGTGTAGCGGGGCGGGGGATGTCGAGTGAAGCTTTCTTT
CAWSVAGRGMSSEAFF
>.|TRBJ2-7|TRBD1|TRBV27|16
TGTGCCAGCAGTTTCATCCGACAGGGCTACGAGTACGAGCAGTACTTC
CASSFIRQGYEYEQYF
>.|TRBJ2-1|TRBD2|TRBV5-1|17
TGCGCCAGCAGCCCTGGACTAGCGGGGGGCCTGGGAAATGAGCAGTTCTTC
CASSPGLAGGLGNEQFF